This T cell receptor beta chain emerged from a study of blood T cell repertoires in COVID-19. The wider study: The United States, Italy and Spain were the sources of the acute and convalescent COVID-19 samples. PBMCs, B-cell-depleted T cells, or T cells provided the cDNA or gDNA that made up the material.

Enrolled through a virtual design, the participants were between roughly 18 and 90 years of age and came from fewer than 30 US areas. Recovered status in Cohort 3 required two negative PCRs, clearance, or symptom resolution. Germline CDR1 reads MGHRA; CDR2 reads YSYEKL. The V end lost 3 bases, the J end lost 2 bases, and 15 bases lay between the germline ends. The CDR3 sequence is 16 residues long. TCRdb keeps only in-frame clones here, not all; method: immunoSEQ multiplex PCR. The sample has some 330,000 clones; approximately 92% are singletons. The TCR sequence derives from a woman aged 25 to 45 who had recovered from COVID-19. This rearrangement joins TRBV4-1 to TRBJ2-3, with D perhaps matching TRBD1 (5 bases). Sequences were obtained from PBMCs or T cells enriched from blood (not recorded which). The CDR3 is CASSHPRGYDTDTQYF. The CDR3 bases are TGCGCCAGCAGCCACCCTAGGGGATATGACACAGATACGCAGTATTTT.